The 2 T cell receptor beta chains in this list originate from one sample, sequenced in a study of CD8+ T cells in alopecia areata. Noted treatment: oral pan-JAK inhibitor, 5-10 mg twice daily. cDNA prepared by RNA extraction and subsequent reverse transcription served as the template for sequencing. The table came from immunoSEQ multiplex PCR; TCRdb's copy has only in-frame clones and leaves some out. In the table there are 150,000 to 250,000 clones, approximately 60% of which are singletons. The sample consisted of CD4+ T cells sorted from blood, taken at week 4, from a patient treated with tofacitinib. The receptor set was obtained from a human donor with alopecia areata.

The rearrangement uses TRBV5-1 and TRBJ2-3; unclear D gene. Germline values: CDR1 SGHRS, CDR2 YFSETQ. V lost 0 bases and J lost 1, with 9 bases in between. The CDR3 runs to 15 residues. Written as DNA, the CDR3 is TGCGCCAGCAGCTTGGCCAGCCCCGGCACAGATACGCAGTATTTT. This encodes CASSLASPGTDTQYF.

The chain links TRBV20-1 to TRBJ2-5; D unclear. The CDR3 spans 11 residues. Germline V gives CDR1 DFQATT, CDR2 SNEGSKA (reference sequence). With 6 bases removed from V and 1 base from J, the gap between germline ends came to 6 bases. CDR3 loop: CSADSQETQYF. CDR3 nucleotides: TGCAGTGCCGACTCCCAAGAGACCCAGTACTTC.